The clone carrying this TCR beta chain has only one observation. Its antigen is currently unknown. This CDR3 has 14 amino acids. CDR1 is LNHDA, CDR2 SQIVND, per germline (reference sequence). The V segment lost 5 bases and the J segment 3 bases; nucleotides outside the gene matches: 6. These data are taken from a study of T cell responses to AZD1222 COVID-19 vaccine. Study results and limitations: Once two AZD1222 doses were given, Spike-specific TCR breadth and depth went up. Donors, mostly white British, included more females; clonal diversity was possibly underestimated. As reported, nearly half of all spike-specific TCRs target variant regions that are unmutated. Only a handful of people who got AZD1222 tested seropositive at baseline.

The data were produced by immunoSEQ multiplex PCR, yet TCRdb's version contains in-frame clones alone and is incomplete. The sample lists about 100,000 clones; 87% were seen once. The sample was peripheral blood, taken on day 0 of AZD1222 vaccination. The sequence derives from an adult in good health. The V call is TRBV19, the J call TRBJ1-2; 7 bases align to TRBD1. CDR3 amino acids: CASSRGGSDYGYTF. CDR3 DNA: TGTGCCAGTAGTCGAGGGGGCTCCGACTATGGCTACACCTTC.